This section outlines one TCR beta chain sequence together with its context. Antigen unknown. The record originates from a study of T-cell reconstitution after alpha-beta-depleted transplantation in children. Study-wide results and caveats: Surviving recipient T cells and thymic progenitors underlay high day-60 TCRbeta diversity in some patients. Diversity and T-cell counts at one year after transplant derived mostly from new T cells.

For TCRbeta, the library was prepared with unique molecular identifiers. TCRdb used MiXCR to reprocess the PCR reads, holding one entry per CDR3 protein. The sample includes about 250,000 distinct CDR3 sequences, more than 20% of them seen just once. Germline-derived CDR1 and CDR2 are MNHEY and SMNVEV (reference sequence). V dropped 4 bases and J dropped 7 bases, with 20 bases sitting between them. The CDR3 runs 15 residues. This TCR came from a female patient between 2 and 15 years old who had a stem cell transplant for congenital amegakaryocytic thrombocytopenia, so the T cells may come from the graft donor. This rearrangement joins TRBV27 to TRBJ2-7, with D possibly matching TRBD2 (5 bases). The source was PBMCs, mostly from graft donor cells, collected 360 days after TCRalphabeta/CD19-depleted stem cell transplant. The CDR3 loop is CASSSRRLPTREQYF. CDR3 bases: TGTGCCAGCAGTTCGAGGAGGCTCCCGACTCGGGAGCAGTACTTC.